This T cell receptor (beta chain) was found in a study of cytomegalovirus exposure and HLA in healthy donors. Study details: Earlier findings included some 100 million unique TCR beta sequences obtained from around 180 million T cells. Broader study findings: Earlier analysis yielded a pattern in which most TCR beta V segments were productive about 87% or about 30% of the time. V segments that were indistinguishable, TRBV6-2 and TRBV6-3 among them, were omitted from analysis. An ancestry cluster, one associated with Asian ancestry, reportedly showed fewer N-insertions than the approximately 670-donor mean in a later analysis.

13 Jbeta primers and 60 Vbeta primers were used for the PCR. TCRdb's copy holds only in-frame clones and misses some; the assay was immunoSEQ multiplex PCR. The data show roughly 200,000 clones, about four fifths seen once. A single count supports this clone. The antigen is undetermined. The CDR3 extends over 15 amino acids. CDR1 LNHDA and CDR2 SQIVND come from the germline V gene (reference sequence). Trimming stripped 4 bases from V and 2 bases from J, with 12 bases between. The sample consisted of PBMCs. The chain uses TRBV19 and TRBJ1-5; weak D call: TRBD1 (5 bases). This TCR came from a young man in good health and CMV-seronegative. The CDR3 coding sequence is TGTGCCAGTAGTACTTACGGACAAGGCAATCAGCCCCAGCATTTT. Its translation: CASSTYGQGNQPQHF.